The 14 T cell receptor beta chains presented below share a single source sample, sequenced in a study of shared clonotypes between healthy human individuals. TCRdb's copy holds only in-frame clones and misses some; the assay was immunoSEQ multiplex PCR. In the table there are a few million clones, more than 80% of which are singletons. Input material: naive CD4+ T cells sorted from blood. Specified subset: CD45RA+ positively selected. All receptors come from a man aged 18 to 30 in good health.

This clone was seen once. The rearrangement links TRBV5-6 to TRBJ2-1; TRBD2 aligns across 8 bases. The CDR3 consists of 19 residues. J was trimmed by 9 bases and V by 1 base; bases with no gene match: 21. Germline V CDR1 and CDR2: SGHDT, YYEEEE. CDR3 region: CASSLPREGLVGSRGEQFF. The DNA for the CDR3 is TGTGCCAGCAGCTTGCCGAGGGAGGGACTAGTGGGTTCCCGGGGTGAGCAGTTCTTC.

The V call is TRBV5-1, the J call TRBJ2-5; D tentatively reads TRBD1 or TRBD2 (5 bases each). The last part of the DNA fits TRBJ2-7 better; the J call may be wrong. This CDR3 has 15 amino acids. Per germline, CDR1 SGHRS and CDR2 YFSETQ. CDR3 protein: CASSLEGRNSYEQYF. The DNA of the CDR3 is TGCGCCAGCAGCTTGGAGGGACGGAACTCCTACGAGCAGTACTTC.

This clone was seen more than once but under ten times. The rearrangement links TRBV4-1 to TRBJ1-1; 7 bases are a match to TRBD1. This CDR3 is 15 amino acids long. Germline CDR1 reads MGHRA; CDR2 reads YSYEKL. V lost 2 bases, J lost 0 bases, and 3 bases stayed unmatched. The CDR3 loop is CASSQTDRLNTEAFF. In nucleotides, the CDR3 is TGCGCCAGCAGCCAAACGGACAGGTTGAACACTGAAGCTTTCTTT.

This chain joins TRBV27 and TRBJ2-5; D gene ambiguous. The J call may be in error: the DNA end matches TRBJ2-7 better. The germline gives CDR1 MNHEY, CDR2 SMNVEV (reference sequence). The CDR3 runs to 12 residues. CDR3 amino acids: CASIGSSYEQYF. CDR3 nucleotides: TGTGCCAGCATTGGAAGCTCCTACGAGCAGTACTTC.

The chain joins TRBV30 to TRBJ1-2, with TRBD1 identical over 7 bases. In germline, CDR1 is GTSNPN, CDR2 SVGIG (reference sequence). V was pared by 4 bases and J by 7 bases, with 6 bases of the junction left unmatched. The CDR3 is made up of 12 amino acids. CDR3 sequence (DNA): TGTGCCTGGAAAACAGGGGTAACTGGCTACACCTTC. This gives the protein CAWKTGVTGYTF.

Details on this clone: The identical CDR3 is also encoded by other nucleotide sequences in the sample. This CDR3 reads CASSIGGRGTDTQYF. The CDR3 nucleotides are TGTGCCAGTAGTATAGGGGGCAGGGGCACAGATACGCAGTATTTT. The chain is built from TRBV19 and TRBJ2-3, with D maybe TRBD1 (5 bases). CDR3 length: 15 amino acids. V was shortened by 1 base and J by 1 base, with 9 bases between the two germline ends. Looked up from germline, CDR1 is LNHDA and CDR2 is SQIVND (reference sequence). Full variable domain (missing parts from reference TRBV19 and TRBJ2-3): DGGITQSPKYLFRKEGQNVTLSCEQNLNHDAMYWYRQDPGQGLRLIYYSQIVNDFQKGDIAEGYSVSREKKESFPLTVTSAQKNPTAFYLCASSIGGRGTDTQYFGPGTRLTVL.

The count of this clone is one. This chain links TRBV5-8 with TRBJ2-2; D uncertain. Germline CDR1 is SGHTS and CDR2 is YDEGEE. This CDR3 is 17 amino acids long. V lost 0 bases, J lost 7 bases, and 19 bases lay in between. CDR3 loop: CASSLGSSASQLGELFF. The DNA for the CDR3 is TGTGCCAGCAGCTTGGGTAGTTCGGCGTCCCAGCTCGGGGAGCTGTTTTTT.

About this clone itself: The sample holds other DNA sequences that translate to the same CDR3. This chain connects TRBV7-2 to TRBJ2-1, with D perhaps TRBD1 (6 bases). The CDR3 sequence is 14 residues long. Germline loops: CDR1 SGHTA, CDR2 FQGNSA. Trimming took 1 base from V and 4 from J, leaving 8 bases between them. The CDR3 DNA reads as TGTGCCAGCAGCTTAGGACAGGTTTACAATGAGCAGTTCTTC. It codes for CASSLGQVYNEQFF.

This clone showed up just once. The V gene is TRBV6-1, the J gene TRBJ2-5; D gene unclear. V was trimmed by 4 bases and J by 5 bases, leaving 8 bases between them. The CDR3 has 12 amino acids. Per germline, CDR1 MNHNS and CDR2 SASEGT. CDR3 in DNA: TGTGCCAGCAGTGGCTCCCGTGAGACCCAGTACTTC. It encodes CASSGSRETQYF.

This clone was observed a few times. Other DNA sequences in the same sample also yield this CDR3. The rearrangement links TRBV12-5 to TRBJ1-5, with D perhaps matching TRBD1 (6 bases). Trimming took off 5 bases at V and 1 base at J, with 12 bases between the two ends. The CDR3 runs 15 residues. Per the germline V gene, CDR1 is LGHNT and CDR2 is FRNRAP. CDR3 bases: TGTGCTAGTGGTCTCGGACAGTTAAGCAATCAGCCCCAGCATTTT. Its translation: CASGLGQLSNQPQHF.

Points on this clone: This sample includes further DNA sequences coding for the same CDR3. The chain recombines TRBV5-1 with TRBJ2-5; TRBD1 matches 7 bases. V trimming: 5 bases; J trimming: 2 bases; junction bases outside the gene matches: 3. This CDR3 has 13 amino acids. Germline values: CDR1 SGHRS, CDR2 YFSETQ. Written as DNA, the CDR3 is TGCGCCAGCAGTCGACAGGGACAAGAGACCCAGTACTTC. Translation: CASSRQGQETQYF.

DNA for the CDR3: TGTGCCAGCAGCCTGAGGGACCTGACCTACAATGAGCAGTTCTTC. This codes for CASSLRDLTYNEQFF. V gene TRBV14 combines with J gene TRBJ2-1; D is tentatively TRBD1 or TRBD2 (5 bases each). V was trimmed by 4 bases and J by 2 bases, leaving 12 bases between them. CDR3 length equals 15 residues. Germline V gene sequence: CDR1 SGHDN, CDR2 FVKESK.

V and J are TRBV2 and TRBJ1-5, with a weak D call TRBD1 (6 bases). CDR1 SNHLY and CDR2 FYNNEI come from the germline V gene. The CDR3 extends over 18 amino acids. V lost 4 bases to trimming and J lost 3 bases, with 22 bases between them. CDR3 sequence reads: CASSGSPKTGAVNQPQHF. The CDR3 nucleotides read TGTGCCAGCAGTGGATCCCCCAAGACAGGCGCGGTCAATCAGCCCCAGCATTTT.

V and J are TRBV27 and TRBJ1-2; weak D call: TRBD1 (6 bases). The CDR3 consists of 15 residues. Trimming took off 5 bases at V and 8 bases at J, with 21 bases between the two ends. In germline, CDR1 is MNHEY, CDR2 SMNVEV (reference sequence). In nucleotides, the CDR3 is TGTGCCAGCAGTCTTAGGGGCCGAAGGGGGAAGGGCTACACCTTC. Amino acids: CASSLRGRRGKGYTF.